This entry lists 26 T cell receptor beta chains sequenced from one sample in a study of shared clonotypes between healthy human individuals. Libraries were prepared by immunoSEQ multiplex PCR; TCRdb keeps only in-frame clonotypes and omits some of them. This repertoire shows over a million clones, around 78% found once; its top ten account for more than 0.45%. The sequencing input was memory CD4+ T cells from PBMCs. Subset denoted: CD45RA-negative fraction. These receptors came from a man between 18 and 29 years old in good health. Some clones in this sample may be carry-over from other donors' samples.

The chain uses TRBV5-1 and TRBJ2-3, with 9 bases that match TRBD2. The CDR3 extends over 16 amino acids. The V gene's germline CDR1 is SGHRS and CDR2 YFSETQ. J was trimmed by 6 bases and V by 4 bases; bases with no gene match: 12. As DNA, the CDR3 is TGCGCCAGCAGCGTCCTAGCTAGCGGGGTAGGGGATACGCAGTATTTT. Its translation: CASSVLASGVGDTQYF.

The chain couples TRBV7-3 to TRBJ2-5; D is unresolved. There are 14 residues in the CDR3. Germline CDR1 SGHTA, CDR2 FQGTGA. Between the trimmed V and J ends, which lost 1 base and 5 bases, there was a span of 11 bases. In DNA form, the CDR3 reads TGTGCCAGCAGCTTAAATGCGGCTGGGGAGACCCAGTACTTC. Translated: CASSLNAAGETQYF.

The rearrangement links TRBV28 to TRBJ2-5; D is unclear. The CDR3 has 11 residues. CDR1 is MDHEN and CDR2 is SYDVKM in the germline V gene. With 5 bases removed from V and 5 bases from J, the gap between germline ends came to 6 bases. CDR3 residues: CASSDGETQYF. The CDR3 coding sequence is TGTGCCAGCAGTGATGGTGAGACCCAGTACTTC. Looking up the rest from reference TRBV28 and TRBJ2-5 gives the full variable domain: DVKVTQSSRYLVKRTGEKVFLECVQDMDHENMFWYRQDPGLGLRLIYFSYDVKMKEKGDIPEGYSVSREKKERFSLILESASTNQTSMYLCASSDGETQYFGPGTRLLVL.

This CDR3 is CATYLGFPDSGNTIYF. As DNA, the CDR3 is TGTGCCACCTACTTGGGGTTTCCCGACTCTGGAAACACCATATATTTT. The chain couples TRBV28 to TRBJ1-3; D is unclear. Germline V CDR1 and CDR2: MDHEN, SYDVKM. This CDR3 comprises 16 residues. Trimming stripped 10 bases from V and 0 bases from J, with 19 bases between.

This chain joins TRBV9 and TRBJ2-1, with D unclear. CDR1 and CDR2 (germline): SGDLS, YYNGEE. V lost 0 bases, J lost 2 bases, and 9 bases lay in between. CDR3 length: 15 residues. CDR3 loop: CASSVGGGTYNEQFF. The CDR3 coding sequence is TGTGCCAGCAGCGTAGGTGGTGGGACCTACAATGAGCAGTTCTTC. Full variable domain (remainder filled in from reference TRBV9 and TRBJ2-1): DSGVTQTPKHLITATGQRVTLRCSPRSGDLSVYWYQQSLDQGLQFLIQYYNGEERAKGNILERFSAQQFPDLHSELNLSSLELGDSALYFCASSVGGGTYNEQFFGPGTRLTVL.

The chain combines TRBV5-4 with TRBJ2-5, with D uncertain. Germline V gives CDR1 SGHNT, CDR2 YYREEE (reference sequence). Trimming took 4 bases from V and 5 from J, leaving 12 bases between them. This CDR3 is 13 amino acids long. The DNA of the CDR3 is TGTGCCAGCAGCCTATCCAGCGCCGAGACCCAGTACTTC. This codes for CASSLSSAETQYF.

The CDR3 sequence is CASSAGTKRGRGDTQYF. The CDR3 DNA reads as TGTGCCAGCAGCGCTGGAACCAAGCGGGGTAGAGGAGATACGCAGTATTTT. V usage is TRBV9 and J usage is TRBJ2-3; 7 bases are shared with TRBD2. There are 17 residues in the CDR3. CDR1 and CDR2 (germline): SGDLS, YYNGEE. V was pared by 3 bases and J by 5 bases, with 15 bases of the junction left unmatched.

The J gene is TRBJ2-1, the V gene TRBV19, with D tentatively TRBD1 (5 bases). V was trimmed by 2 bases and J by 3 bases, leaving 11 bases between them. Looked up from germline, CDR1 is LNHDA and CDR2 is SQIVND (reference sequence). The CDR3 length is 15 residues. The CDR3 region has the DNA TGTGCCAGTAGTATAAGGCGCGACAGCTACAATGAGCAGTTCTTC. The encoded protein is CASSIRRDSYNEQFF. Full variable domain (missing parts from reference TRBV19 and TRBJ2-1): DGGITQSPKYLFRKEGQNVTLSCEQNLNHDAMYWYRQDPGQGLRLIYYSQIVNDFQKGDIAEGYSVSREKKESFPLTVTSAQKNPTAFYLCASSIRRDSYNEQFFGPGTRLTVL.

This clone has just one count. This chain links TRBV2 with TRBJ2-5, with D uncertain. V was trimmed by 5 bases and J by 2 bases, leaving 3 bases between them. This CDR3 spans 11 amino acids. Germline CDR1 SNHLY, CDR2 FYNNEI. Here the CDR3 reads CASSWQETQYF. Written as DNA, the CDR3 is TGTGCCAGCAGTTGGCAAGAGACCCAGTACTTC.

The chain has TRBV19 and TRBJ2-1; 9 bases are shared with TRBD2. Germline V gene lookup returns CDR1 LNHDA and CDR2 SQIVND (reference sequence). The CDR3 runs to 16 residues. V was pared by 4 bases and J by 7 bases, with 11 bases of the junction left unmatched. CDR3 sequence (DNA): TGTGCCAGTAGTACCGCCGGGCGGGAGGGCCGGAATGAGCAGTTCTTC. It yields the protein CASSTAGREGRNEQFF.

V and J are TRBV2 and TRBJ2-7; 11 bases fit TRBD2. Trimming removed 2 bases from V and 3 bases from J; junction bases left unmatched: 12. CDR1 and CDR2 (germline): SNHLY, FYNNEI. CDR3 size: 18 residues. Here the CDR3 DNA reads TGTGCCAGCAGTGAAAGTGGGGTCCAACTAGCGGGAGACTACGAGCAGTACTTC. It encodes CASSESGVQLAGDYEQYF.

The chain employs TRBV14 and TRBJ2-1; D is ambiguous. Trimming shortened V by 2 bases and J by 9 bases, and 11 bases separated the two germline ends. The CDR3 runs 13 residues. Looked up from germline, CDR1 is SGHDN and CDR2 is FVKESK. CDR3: CASSQQTRGEQFF. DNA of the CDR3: TGTGCCAGCAGCCAACAGACGCGCGGTGAGCAGTTCTTC.

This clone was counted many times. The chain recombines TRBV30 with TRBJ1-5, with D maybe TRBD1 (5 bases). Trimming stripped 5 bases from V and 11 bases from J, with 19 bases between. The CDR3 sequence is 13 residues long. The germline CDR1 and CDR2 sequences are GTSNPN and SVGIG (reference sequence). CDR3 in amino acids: CAWGAAAAGSQHF. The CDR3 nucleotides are TGTGCCTGGGGGGCGGCAGCCGCCGGGTCCCAGCATTTT.

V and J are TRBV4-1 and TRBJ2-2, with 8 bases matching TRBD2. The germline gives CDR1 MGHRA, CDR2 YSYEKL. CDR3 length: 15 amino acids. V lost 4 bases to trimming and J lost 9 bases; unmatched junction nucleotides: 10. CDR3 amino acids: CASSRGGLGRRELFF. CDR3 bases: TGCGCCAGCAGCCGAGGGGGACTAGGGCGTAGGGAGCTGTTTTTT.

CDR3 coding DNA: TGTGCCAGCAGTTTTATGGACAGGCTCTATGGCTACACCTTC. Translation gives CASSFMDRLYGYTF. The rearrangement uses TRBV28 and TRBJ1-2, with 7 bases identical to TRBD1. V gave up 3 bases and J gave up 4 bases; unmatched junction bases: 5. The germline CDR1 and CDR2 sequences are MDHEN and SYDVKM. CDR3 length equals 14 residues.

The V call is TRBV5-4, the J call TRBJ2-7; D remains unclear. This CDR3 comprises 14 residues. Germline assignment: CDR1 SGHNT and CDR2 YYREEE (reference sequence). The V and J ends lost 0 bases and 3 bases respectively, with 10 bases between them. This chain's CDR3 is CASSLAGQYYEQYF. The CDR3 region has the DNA TGTGCCAGCAGCTTGGCCGGGCAGTACTACGAGCAGTACTTC. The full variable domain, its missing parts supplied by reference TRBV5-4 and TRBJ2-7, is ETGVTQSPTHLIKTRGQQVTLRCSSQSGHNTVSWYQQALGQGPQFIFQYYREEENGRGNFPPRFSGLQFPNYSSELNVNALELDDSALYLCASSLAGQYYEQYFGPGTRLTVT.

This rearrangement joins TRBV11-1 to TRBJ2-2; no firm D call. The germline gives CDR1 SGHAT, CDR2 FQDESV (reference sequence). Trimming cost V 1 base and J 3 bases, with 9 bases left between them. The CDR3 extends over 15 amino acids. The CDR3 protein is CASSLVIGDTGELFF. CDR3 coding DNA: TGTGCCAGCAGCTTAGTGATTGGGGACACCGGGGAGCTGTTTTTT.

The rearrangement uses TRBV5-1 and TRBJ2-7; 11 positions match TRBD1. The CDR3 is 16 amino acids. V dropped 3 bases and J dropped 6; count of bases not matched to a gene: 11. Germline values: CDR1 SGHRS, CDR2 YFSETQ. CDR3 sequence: CASSWRPGQGDSEQYF. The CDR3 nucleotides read TGCGCCAGCAGCTGGAGACCGGGACAGGGGGATTCCGAGCAGTACTTC.

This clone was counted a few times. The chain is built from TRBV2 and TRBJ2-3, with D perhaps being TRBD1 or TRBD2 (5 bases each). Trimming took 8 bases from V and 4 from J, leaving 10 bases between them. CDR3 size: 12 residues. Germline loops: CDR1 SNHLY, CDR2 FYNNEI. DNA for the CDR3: TGTGCCAGCGGGGGTTGGGCAGATACGCAGTATTTT. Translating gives CASGGWADTQYF.

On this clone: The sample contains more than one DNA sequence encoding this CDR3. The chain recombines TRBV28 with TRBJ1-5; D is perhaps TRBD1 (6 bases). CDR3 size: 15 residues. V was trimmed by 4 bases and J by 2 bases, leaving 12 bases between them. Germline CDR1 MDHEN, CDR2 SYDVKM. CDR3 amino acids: CASSSHREGNQPQHF. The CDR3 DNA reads TGTGCCAGCAGTTCTCACAGGGAGGGCAATCAGCCCCAGCATTTT.

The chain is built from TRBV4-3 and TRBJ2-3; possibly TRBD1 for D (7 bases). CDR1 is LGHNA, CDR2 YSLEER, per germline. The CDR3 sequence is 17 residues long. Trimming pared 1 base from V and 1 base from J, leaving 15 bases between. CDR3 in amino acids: CASSQGGRGAGTDTQYF. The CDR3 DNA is TGCGCCAGCAGCCAAGGAGGCAGGGGGGCAGGCACAGATACGCAGTATTTT.

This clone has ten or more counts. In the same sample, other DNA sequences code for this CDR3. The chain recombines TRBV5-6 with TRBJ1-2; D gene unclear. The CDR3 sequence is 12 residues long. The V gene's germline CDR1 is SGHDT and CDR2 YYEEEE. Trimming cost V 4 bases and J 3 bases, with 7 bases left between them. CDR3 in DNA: TGTGCCAGCAGCCCTGGCGACTATGGCTACACCTTC. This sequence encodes CASSPGDYGYTF.

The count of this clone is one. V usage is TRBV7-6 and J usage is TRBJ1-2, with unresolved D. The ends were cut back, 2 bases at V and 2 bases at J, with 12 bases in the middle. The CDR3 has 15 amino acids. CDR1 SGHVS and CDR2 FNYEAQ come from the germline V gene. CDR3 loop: CASSLLASQNYGYTF. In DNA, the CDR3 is TGTGCCAGCAGCTTACTGGCGAGTCAGAACTATGGCTACACCTTC. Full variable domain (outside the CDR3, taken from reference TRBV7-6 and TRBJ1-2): GAGVSQSPRYKVTKRGQDVALRCDPISGHVSLYWYRQALGQGPEFLTYFNYEAQQDKSGLPNDRFSAERPEGSISTLTIQRTEQRDSAMYRCASSLLASQNYGYTFGSGTRLTVV.

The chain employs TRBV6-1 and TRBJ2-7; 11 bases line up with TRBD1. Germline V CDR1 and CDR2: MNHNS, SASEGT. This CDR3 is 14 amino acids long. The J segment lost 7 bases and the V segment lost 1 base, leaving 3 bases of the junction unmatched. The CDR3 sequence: CASSEVGQGAEQYF. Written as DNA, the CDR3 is TGTGCCAGCAGTGAAGTCGGACAGGGGGCGGAGCAGTACTTC.

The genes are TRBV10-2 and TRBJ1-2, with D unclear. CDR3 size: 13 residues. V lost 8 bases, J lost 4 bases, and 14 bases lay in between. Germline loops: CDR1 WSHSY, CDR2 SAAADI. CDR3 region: CASGVPLTYGYTF. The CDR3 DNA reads TGCGCCAGCGGGGTTCCCTTAACCTATGGCTACACCTTC.

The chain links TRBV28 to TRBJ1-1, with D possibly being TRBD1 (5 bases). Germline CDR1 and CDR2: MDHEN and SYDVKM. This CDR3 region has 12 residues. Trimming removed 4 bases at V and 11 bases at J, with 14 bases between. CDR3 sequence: CASSSPGLMAFF. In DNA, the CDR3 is TGTGCCAGCAGTTCCCCGGGACTCATGGCTTTCTTT.